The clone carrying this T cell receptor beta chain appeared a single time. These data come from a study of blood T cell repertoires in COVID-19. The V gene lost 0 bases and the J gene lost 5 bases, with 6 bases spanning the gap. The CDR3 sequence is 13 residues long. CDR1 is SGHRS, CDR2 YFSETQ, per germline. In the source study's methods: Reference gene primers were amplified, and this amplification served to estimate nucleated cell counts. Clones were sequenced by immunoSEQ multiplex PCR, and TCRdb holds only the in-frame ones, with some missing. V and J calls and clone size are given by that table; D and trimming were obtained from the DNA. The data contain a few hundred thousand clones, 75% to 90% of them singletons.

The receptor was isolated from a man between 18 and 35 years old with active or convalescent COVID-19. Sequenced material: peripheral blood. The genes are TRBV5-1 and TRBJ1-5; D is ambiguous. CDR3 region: CASSLDVDQPQHF. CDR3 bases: TGCGCCAGCAGCTTGGACGTAGATCAGCCCCAGCATTTT.